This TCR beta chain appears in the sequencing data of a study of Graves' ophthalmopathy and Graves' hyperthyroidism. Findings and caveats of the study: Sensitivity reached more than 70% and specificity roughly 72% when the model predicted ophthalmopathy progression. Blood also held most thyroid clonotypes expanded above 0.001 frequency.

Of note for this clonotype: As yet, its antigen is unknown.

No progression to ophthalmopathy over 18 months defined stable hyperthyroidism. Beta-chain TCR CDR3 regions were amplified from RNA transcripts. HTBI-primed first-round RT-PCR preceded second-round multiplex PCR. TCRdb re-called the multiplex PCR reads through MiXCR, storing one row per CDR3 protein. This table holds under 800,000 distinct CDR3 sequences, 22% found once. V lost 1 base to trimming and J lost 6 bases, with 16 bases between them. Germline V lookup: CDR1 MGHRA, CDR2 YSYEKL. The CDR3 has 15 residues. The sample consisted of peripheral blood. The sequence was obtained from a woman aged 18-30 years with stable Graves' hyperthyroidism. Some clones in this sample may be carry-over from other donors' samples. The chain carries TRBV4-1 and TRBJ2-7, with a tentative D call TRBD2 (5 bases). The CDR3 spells CASSQVSVSGTEQYF. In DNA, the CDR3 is TGCGCCAGCAGCCAAGTAAGCGTCAGCGGTACCGAGCAGTACTTC.